In its sample, the clone carrying this T cell receptor (beta chain) was seen a few times. As for time point: patch test 3, about 24 weeks after DPC sensitization. As for treatment: therapeutic diphenylcyclopropenone sensitization with weekly scalp DPC. Whole blood, unfractionated, served as the material for total RNA extraction. This CDR3 region has 13 residues. With 0 bases removed from V and 7 bases from J, the gap between germline ends came to 10 bases. CDR1 and CDR2 (germline): SGHRS, YFSETQ. The record originates from a study of human T cells and chemical hapten exposure. The wider study: 2% DPC applied to a 2 cm by 2 cm arm area sensitized donors.

One entry per CDR3 protein, called by TCRdb with MiXCR from the RACE reads. Among almost 40,000 distinct CDR3 sequences listed, over 7.5% were seen once. This chain uses TRBV5-1 with TRBJ1-1; D is uncertain. This TCR was sampled from a man aged 50 or older with alopecia areata. Some clones in this sample may be carry-over from other donors' samples. The source material was whole blood, sampled in connection with sensitization to the hapten diphenylcyclopropenone (DPC). The DNA of the CDR3 is TGCGCCAGCAGCTTGGGACGGCCGGGTGAAGCTTTCTTT. Encoded protein: CASSLGRPGEAFF.